Listed here are 18 T cell receptor beta chains from one sample, sequenced in a study of read filtering for tumor transcriptome and immune sequencing. From roughly 390 ng of RNA, a library with molecular barcoded alpha/delta and beta/gamma adaptors was made. TCRdb re-called the reads through MiXCR, storing one row per CDR3 protein. Of tens of thousands of distinct CDR3 sequences in the sample, roughly 12% were seen once. The sequenced sample consisted of a population of CD138-negative cells sorted from bone marrow. These receptors were collected from a donor aged 40 or older with multiple myeloma.

This clonotype was seen many times. The chain combines TRBV2 with TRBJ2-5; TRBD2 aligns across 10 bases. Germline V gene data show CDR1 as SNHLY and CDR2 as FYNNEI. The CDR3 is 13 amino acids. J was trimmed by 3 bases and V by 11 bases; bases with no gene match: 6. The CDR3 bases are TGTGCCTCCACTCTAGCGGGAGAAGAGACCCAGTACTTC. Translation: CASTLAGEETQYF.

This clonotype showed up many times. The rearrangement joins TRBV29-1 to TRBJ2-7, with TRBD1 matching 10 bases. The V segment lost 6 bases and the J segment 6 bases; nucleotides outside the gene matches: 5. Germline V CDR1 and CDR2: SQVTM, ANQGSEA. This CDR3 is 12 amino acids long. The CDR3 region has the DNA TGCAGCGTCTCGGGGACAGGGGTCGAGCAGTACTTC. It specifies CSVSGTGVEQYF.

This clonotype was counted ten times or more. The rearrangement joins TRBV6-6 to TRBJ2-1, with 10 bases fitting TRBD2. The CDR3 sequence is 16 residues long. V was clipped by 6 bases and J by 10 bases; unmatched bases: 15. CDR1 is MNHNY, CDR2 SVGAGI, per germline (reference sequence). For the CDR3, the DNA is TGTGCCAGCAGCCCCGAATCCACTAGCGGGATGGGCGAGCAGTTCTTC. Protein product: CASSPESTSGMGEQFF.

This clonotype was recorded at least ten times. The chain employs TRBV30 and TRBJ2-3, with D unresolved. Germline V gene data show CDR1 as GTSNPN and CDR2 as SVGIG (reference sequence). The CDR3 covers 13 residues. V was pared by 3 bases and J by 5 bases, with 12 bases between. In DNA, the CDR3 is TGTGCCTGGAGCCTACTTATAAAAGATACGCAGTATTTT. It translates to CAWSLLIKDTQYF.

The CDR3 reads CASSSSSGRDARELFF. The CDR3 region has the DNA TGTGCCAGCAGCTCGTCTAGCGGGCGGGATGCCCGGGAGCTGTTTTTT. The chain joins TRBV7-2 to TRBJ2-2; 8 nucleotides match TRBD2. This CDR3 is built from 16 residues. Germline V lookup: CDR1 SGHTA, CDR2 FQGNSA. J lost 9 bases, V lost 4 bases, and 13 bases had no gene match.

This clonotype was seen at least ten times. This rearrangement joins TRBV20-1 to TRBJ2-1; possible D gene TRBD2, 6 bases. The CDR3 is 15 amino acids. V lost 6 bases and J lost 9, with 24 bases in between. The germline CDR1 and CDR2 sequences are DFQATT and SNEGSKA (reference sequence). CDR3 sequence reads: CSAPSGTPDVGEQFF. The CDR3, as DNA: TGCAGTGCCCCTTCCGGGACTCCAGATGTTGGTGAGCAGTTCTTC.

To note about this clonotype: This likely comes from a read error, as the CDR3 has no conserved phenylalanine or tryptophan at its end. This chain uses TRBV12-3 or TRBV12-4 with TRBJ1-2; D unresolved. With 5 bases removed from V and 2 bases from J, the gap between germline ends came to 6 bases. This CDR3 is 12 amino acids long. In DNA, the CDR3 is TGTGCCAGCAGTGAGAACAACTATGGCTACACCTCC. This codes for CASSENNYGYTS.

This clonotype was counted many times. The chain has TRBV7-9 and TRBJ2-5; no firm D call. Per the germline V gene, CDR1 is SEHNR and CDR2 is FQNEAQ (reference sequence). The CDR3 totals 12 residues. V lost 5 bases and J lost 5, with 9 bases in between. The CDR3 protein is CASSAWAETQYF. The CDR3 region has the DNA TGTGCCAGCAGCGCTTGGGCGGAGACCCAGTACTTC.

This clonotype was recorded at least ten times. This chain joins TRBV2 and TRBJ2-2; D may be TRBD2 (5 bases). The V end lost 4 bases, the J end lost 5 bases, and 8 bases lay between the germline ends. The CDR3 runs to 13 residues. Germline V gene lookup returns CDR1 SNHLY and CDR2 FYNNEI. CDR3 region: CASSVGRTGELFF. The CDR3 DNA follows: TGTGCCAGCAGTGTTGGGAGAACCGGGGAGCTGTTTTTT.

This clonotype occurred many times. The gene calls are TRBV20-1 and TRBJ2-3; a weak D match, TRBD2 (6 bases). In germline, CDR1 is DFQATT, CDR2 SNEGSKA (reference sequence). V dropped 6 bases and J dropped 0 bases, with 19 bases sitting between them. The CDR3 is 16 residues long. This CDR3 is CSAGGGMGDSTDTQYF. The CDR3 DNA reads TGCAGTGCCGGCGGCGGGATGGGCGACAGCACAGATACGCAGTATTTT.

Of note for this clonotype: This is likely a read error, given that the CDR3 carries no conserved phenylalanine or tryptophan at its end. The chain employs TRBV4-1 and TRBJ1-1, with D uncertain. The CDR3 contains 14 residues. From germline, CDR1 is MGHRA and CDR2 YSYEKL. V lost 2 bases and J lost 0, with 7 bases in between. The DNA for the CDR3 is TGCGCCAGCAGCCAACCAGCAGTGAACACTGAAGCTTTCCTT. As protein: CASSQPAVNTEAFL.

A word on this clonotype: With a far larger clone one base away, a read error is the likely cause. This chain uses TRBV2 with TRBJ2-1; D gene unclear. The assigned J gene may be wrong: the sequence end matches TRBJ2-7 better. The CDR3 has 13 amino acids. Germline values: CDR1 SNHLY, CDR2 FYNNEI. The CDR3 nucleotides read TGTGCCAGCAGTGACCCCCCCTCCCACGAGCAGTACTTC. This gives the protein CASSDPPSHEQYF.

This clonotype was observed many times. This sequence joins TRBV11-2 and TRBJ2-7, with D possibly being TRBD2 (5 bases). V lost 5 bases, J lost 3 bases, and 14 bases lay in between. CDR1 and CDR2 from the germline V gene are SGHAT and FQNNGV. The CDR3 is 14 residues long. Written as DNA, the CDR3 is TGTGCCAGCAGCCGGACGGACTTGCACTACGAGCAGTACTTC. Translation: CASSRTDLHYEQYF. Full variable domain (rest looked up from reference TRBV11-2 and TRBJ2-7): EAGVAQSPRYKIIEKRQSVAFWCNPISGHATLYWYQQILGQGPKLLIQFQNNGVVDDSQLPKDRFSAERLKGVDSTLKIQPAKLEDSAVYLCASSRTDLHYEQYFGPGTRLTVT.

This clonotype turned up a few times. A far larger clone is one nucleotide away, so this likely arose from a read error. The CDR3 DNA follows: TGTGCCAGCAGCTTCTTCCGGGACAGGGTATACGAGCAGTTCTTC. As protein: CASSFFRDRVYEQFF. V and J are TRBV7-9 and TRBJ2-1; 9 nucleotides agree with TRBD1. This CDR3 is 15 amino acids long. J gave up 10 bases and V 3 bases, and 10 bases lay outside the gene matches. Germline-derived CDR1 and CDR2 are SEHNR and FQNEAQ (reference sequence).

This clonotype came up many times. The rearrangement joins TRBV2 to TRBJ2-3; D ambiguous. CDR3 length equals 15 residues. Deletions cut 6 bases from V and 0 bases from J, with 13 bases between. Per the germline V gene, CDR1 is SNHLY and CDR2 is FYNNEI. The CDR3 DNA sequence: TGTGCCAGCAGGTCAAACGCTCTTAGCACAGATACGCAGTATTTT. This codes for CASRSNALSTDTQYF.

This clonotype was detected many times. V is TRBV20-1 and J is TRBJ2-1, with no clear D. Trimming removed 3 bases from V and 7 bases from J, with 16 bases in between. Looked up from germline, CDR1 is DFQATT and CDR2 is SNEGSKA (reference sequence). The CDR3 is made up of 14 amino acids. The CDR3 spells CSARVAGVYNEQFF. CDR3 in DNA: TGCAGTGCTAGGGTAGCTGGGGTCTATAATGAGCAGTTCTTC.

This clonotype was detected ten times or more. V and J are TRBV18 and TRBJ1-1; D uncertain. Trimming stripped 0 bases from V and 1 base from J, with 9 bases between. The germline V gene encodes CDR1 KGHSH and CDR2 LQKENI. The CDR3 runs 15 residues. CDR3 region: CASSPPRQENTEAFF. The CDR3 DNA follows: TGTGCCAGCTCACCACCAAGGCAAGAGAACACTGAAGCTTTCTTT.

This clonotype was seen a few times. This clone may be a read error of a much larger clone one base away. This chain joins TRBV20-1 and TRBJ2-5; no clear D gene. The germline V gene has CDR1 DFQATT and CDR2 SNEGSKA (reference sequence). The CDR3 is 13 residues long. The germline V and J ends were trimmed by 0 bases and 4 bases, with 9 bases remaining between them. The CDR3 region is CSARDMGIETQYF. DNA for the CDR3: TGCAGTGCTAGAGATATGGGTATAGAGACCCAGTACTTC.